These T cell receptor beta chains were read from a single sample in a study of blood T cell repertoires in COVID-19. Repertoires were generated with immunoSEQ multiplex PCR, while TCRdb's copy carries only in-frame clones and drops some. The sample holds under 200,000 clones, roughly 93% seen once. What was sequenced was peripheral blood. These receptor sequences come from a man younger than 30 with acute or convalescent COVID-19. Each CDR3 is given with its conserved first and last residue. A clone size is listed for some rows: how often the clone was seen (once, few, many), or a class if it is expanded.

TRBV19	-	CASSLRRENTEAFF
TRBV5-5	few	CASSLGAGVRYEQYF
TRBV12-1	-	CASSKTALVPQTYEQYF
TRBV27	-	CASSPPTLTGTREQYF
TRBV6-6	-	CASSRLRQGRNTGELFF
TRBV6-5	-	CASRAIASGANVLTF
TRBV3-1/TRBV3-2	-	CASSVEGARYNEQFF
TRBV4-1	-	CASSQDPSSPNSPLHF
TRBV12-5	-	CASGLVLQGQANSPLHF
TRBV5-1	-	CASSLVRGNTGELFF
TRBV14	-	CASSHIGTGPYEQYF
TRBV19	-	CASLPGGADEKLFF
TRBV6-5	-	CASIDRDGGTIYF
TRBV18	-	CASSPPLLQGSGNTIYF
TRBV5-1	-	CASTQRLSSGNTIYF
TRBV30	few	CAWSGGQFNEKLFF
TRBV3-1/TRBV3-2	-	CASSRAGLSGAHEQYF
TRBV7-9	-	CASSLKRGTSPLHF
TRBV9	-	CASKGLRGQYEQYF
TRBV19	-	CASSWDTFYQPQHF